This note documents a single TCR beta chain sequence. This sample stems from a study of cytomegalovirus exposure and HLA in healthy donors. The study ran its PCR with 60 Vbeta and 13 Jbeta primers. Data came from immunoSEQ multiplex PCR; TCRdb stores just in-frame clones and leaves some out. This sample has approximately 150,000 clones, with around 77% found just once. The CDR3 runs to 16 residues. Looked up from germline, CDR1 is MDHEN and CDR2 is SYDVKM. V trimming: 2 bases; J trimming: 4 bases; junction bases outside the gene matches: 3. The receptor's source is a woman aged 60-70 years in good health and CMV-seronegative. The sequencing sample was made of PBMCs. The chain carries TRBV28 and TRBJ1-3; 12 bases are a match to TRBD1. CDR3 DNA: TGTGCCAGCAGTTTAGTGGGACAGGGGGCGGGAAACACCATATATTTT. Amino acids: CASSLVGQGAGNTIYF.